This section outlines one T cell receptor beta chain sequence together with its context. It has no known antigen specificity. Base quality data are lacking; no much larger clone is found one base away. The germline V gene (reference sequence) yields GTSNPN for CDR1 and SVGIG for CDR2. V lost 6 bases and J lost 3 bases; the stretch between them is 9 bases long. From cysteine to phenylalanine, the CDR3 is 11 amino acids long. Of all the DNA, just the CDR3 is kept, 33 bases in frame from base 1. The data originate from a study of CD8 T cells in Susac syndrome (dated by TCRdb to between 2018 and 2021). Study-level background: Of the Susac syndrome patients who were sequenced, more than five had clinically active disease and roughly 8 were in clinical remission. The study used repertoire sequencing to test whether antigen drove CD8+ T cell activation and differentiation in Susac syndrome. At blood withdrawal, Susac syndrome patients were therapy-naive, treated with corticosteroids (with IVIg additionally given to some), or treated with IVIg alone. Summary of the overall study and its limitations: In the CD4+ T cell repertoire of Susac syndrome patients, clonal expansion was not detected. The number of individuals in the TCR sequencing and HLA analysis was acknowledged as relatively small.

Peripheral blood CD8+ and CD4+ T cells from healthy donors, Susac syndrome patients and multiple sclerosis patients were profiled by high-throughput TCR beta sequencing. The Susac syndrome patients fulfilled recently defined diagnostic criteria for definite or probable disease. Bulk CD8+ and CD4+ T cells were purified by magnetic negative isolation, whereas CD8+ TEMRA cells were enriched by FACS. Blood was drawn into EDTA tubes, processed within 24 hours, and PBMCs were isolated by density gradient centrifugation. PBMCs intended for TCR sequencing were cryopreserved in liquid nitrogen and thawed later in a water bath at 37 degrees C. The sorted or isolated CD4+, CD8+ and CD8+ TEMRA cells had a purity of 90% or higher. RNA was extracted with the RNeasy kit and roughly 0.45 to 1 ug was reverse transcribed using random hexamers. The immunoSEQ multiplex PCR assay, which covers 54 Vbeta and 13 Jbeta segments, was used to amplify TCR beta CDR3 regions. PCR amplification bias was corrected by using a synthetic template baseline for primer optimization and computational correction. In the source study's methods: Only productive sequences were kept, with reads annotated to V, D and J genes according to IMGT and analyzed in immunoSEQ Analyzer. Clonality was computed as one minus Shannon entropy normalized by log2 of the number of productive unique sequences. For each patient and control, public and private clones were evaluated among the 100 most prevalent clones. A clone was defined as Susac-specific if it was absent from the healthy and MS cohorts, from some 1,100 published viral clones and from other ImmuneACCESS disease sequences. In TCRdb, the public reads were trimmed at Q25 with fastp and aligned with MiXCR, with productive beta chains retained. CDR3 protein duplicates are merged, each entry listing the most common genes and DNA. TCRdb, not the authors, supplied the V and J calls. This sample comprises about 120,000 distinct CDR3 sequences, nearly 96% of them detected only once. The ten biggest clones cover less than 0.15% of the sample.

This receptor was obtained from a human donor with Susac syndrome. The sequenced sample was CD4+ T cells from PBMCs. The V and J genes are TRBV30 and TRBJ2-7; a confident D gene designation cannot be given. The CDR3 in this case is CACNIYYEQYF. The DNA sequence follows: TGTGCCTGTAACATCTACTACGAGCAGTACTTC. Reference TRBV30 and TRBJ2-7 proteins supply the regions before and after the CDR3; the full variable domain is: SQTIHQWPATLVQPVGSPLSLECTVEGTSNPNLYWYRQAAGRGLQLLFYSVGIGQISSEVPQNLSASRPQDRQFILSSKKLLLSDSGFYLCACNIYYEQYFGPGTRLTVT.